This TCR beta chain emerged from a study of OX40 agonist ivuxolimab in advanced cancers. Study information: Every 2 weeks, patients received ivuxolimab intravenously, dosed at 0.01 to 10 mg/kg. Antecedent anti-PD-1, anti-PD-L1 or anti-CTLA-4 therapy was permissible, with under 50% having received some. Notes on the study in general: The study observed clonal expansion of CD4+ and CD8+ blood T cells by week 6 at 0.1 to 3.0 mg/kg.

Baseline was the first blood sampling point, followed by cycle 4 day 1 and cycle 7 day 1. With regard to this clone: Antigen unknown.

The J segment lost 7 bases and the V segment lost 4 bases, leaving 11 bases of the junction unmatched. This CDR3 contains 16 residues. The V gene's germline CDR1 is LNHDA and CDR2 SQIVND (reference sequence). TCRdb's copy holds only in-frame clones and misses some; the assay was immunoSEQ multiplex PCR. Of roughly 80,000 clones detected, roughly 85% appear once; the ten largest clones hold roughly 2.1%. The sequenced sample was CD4+ or CD8+ T cells sorted from blood, obtained in a trial of the OX40 agonist ivuxolimab. The receptor was derived from an adult with an advanced solid tumor such as melanoma, head and neck, liver or kidney cancer. This chain connects TRBV19 to TRBJ2-1; 9 bases align to TRBD1. This chain's CDR3 is CASSTYQGTGMNEQFF. The CDR3 coding sequence is TGTGCCAGTAGTACTTACCAGGGGACAGGGATGAATGAGCAGTTCTTC.